The clone carrying this T cell receptor beta chain was recorded only once. Its antigen is not known. Data came from immunoSEQ multiplex PCR; TCRdb stores just in-frame clones and leaves some out. This table holds 100,000 to 120,000 clones, more than 70% found once. This record belongs to a study of T cell responses to AZD1222 COVID-19 vaccine. The CDR3 covers 15 residues. CDR1 is MNHNY, CDR2 SVGAGI, per germline (reference sequence). Trimming removed 10 bases at V and 0 bases at J, with 16 bases between. Study-wide results and caveats: Spike-specific TCR breadth and depth grew following two AZD1222 doses.

The chain couples TRBV6-6 to TRBJ1-3; the D gene is possibly TRBD1 (5 bases). This TCR derives from an adult who received the AZD1222 COVID-19 vaccine. Sequenced material: peripheral blood, taken 28 days after the second AZD1222 dose. Written as DNA, the CDR3 is TGTGCCATTAAGAAGGGGACCAACTCTGGAAACACCATATATTTT. As protein: CAIKKGTNSGNTIYF.